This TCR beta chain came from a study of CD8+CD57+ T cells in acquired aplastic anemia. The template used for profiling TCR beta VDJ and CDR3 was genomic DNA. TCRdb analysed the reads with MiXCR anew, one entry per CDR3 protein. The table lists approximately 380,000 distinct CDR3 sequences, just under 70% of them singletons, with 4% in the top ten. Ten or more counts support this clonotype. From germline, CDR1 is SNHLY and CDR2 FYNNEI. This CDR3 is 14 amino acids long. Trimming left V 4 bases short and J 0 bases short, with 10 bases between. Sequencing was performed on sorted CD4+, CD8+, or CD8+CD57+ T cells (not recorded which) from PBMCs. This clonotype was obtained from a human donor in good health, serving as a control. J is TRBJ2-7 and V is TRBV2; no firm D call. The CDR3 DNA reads TGTGCCAGCAGTGCTGGCGTATTCTCCTACGAGCAGTACTTC. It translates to CASSAGVFSYEQYF.